This T cell receptor beta chain stems from a study of blood T cell repertoires in COVID-19. Per germline, CDR1 SGDLS and CDR2 YYNGEE. V dropped 8 bases and J dropped 6 bases, with 18 bases sitting between them. CDR3 length equals 15 residues. Produced via immunoSEQ multiplex PCR; TCRdb's table is partial and in-frame only. The data contain 60,000 to 90,000 clones, 90% of them singletons. The chain couples TRBV9 to TRBJ1-6, with TRBD1 as a possible D gene (6 bases). The sample consisted of peripheral blood. The sequence derives from a woman at least 80 years old with acute or convalescent COVID-19. The CDR3 coding sequence is TGTGCCAGTTCGGGTGAAGGGGGGGCTAATTCACCCCTCCACTTT. It codes for CASSGEGGANSPLHF.